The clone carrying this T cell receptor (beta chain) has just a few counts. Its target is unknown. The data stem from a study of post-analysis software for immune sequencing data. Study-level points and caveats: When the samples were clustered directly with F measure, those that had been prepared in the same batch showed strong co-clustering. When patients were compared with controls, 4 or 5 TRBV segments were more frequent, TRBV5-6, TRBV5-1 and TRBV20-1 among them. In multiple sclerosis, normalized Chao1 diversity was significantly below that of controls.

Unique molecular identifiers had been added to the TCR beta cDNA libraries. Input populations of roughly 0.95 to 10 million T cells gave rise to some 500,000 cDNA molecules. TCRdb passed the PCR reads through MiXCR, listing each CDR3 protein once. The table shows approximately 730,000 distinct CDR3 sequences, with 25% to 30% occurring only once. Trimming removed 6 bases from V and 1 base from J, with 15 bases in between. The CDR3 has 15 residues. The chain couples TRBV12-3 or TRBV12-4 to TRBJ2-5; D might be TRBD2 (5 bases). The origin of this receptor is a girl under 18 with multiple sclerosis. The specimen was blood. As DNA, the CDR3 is TGTGCCAGCAGATCGGGGATTTTGGGCCAAGAGACCCAGTACTTC. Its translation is CASRSGILGQETQYF.